This T cell receptor beta chain was obtained from a study of T-cell reconstitution after alpha-beta-depleted transplantation in children. Study-wide results and limits: In some patients, recipient T cells and intrathymic progenitors surviving conditioning explained high day-60 diversity. Reported findings indicate that, about two months after transplant, alpha-beta T cells came from several hundred expanded clones, which were derived from non-depleted graft cells. When one year had passed after transplant, most T-cell counts and diversity came from newly produced T cells.

Unique molecular identifiers were used to barcode this TCRbeta library. Each CDR3 protein gets one entry after TCRdb re-called the PCR reads with MiXCR. The sample contains fewer than 750,000 distinct CDR3 sequences, 25% to 30% of which appear only once. Trimming removed 5 bases from V and 4 bases from J, with 4 bases in between. There are 11 residues in the CDR3. Looked up from germline, CDR1 is SGHRS and CDR2 is YFSETQ. A remark on this clonotype: Its antigen is not identified.

This sequence originates from a boy under two years old with Wiskott-Aldrich syndrome, due to receive a stem cell transplant. This chain connects TRBV5-1 to TRBJ2-1, with no clear D. Sequences were derived from PBMCs, sampled before TCRalphabeta/CD19-depleted stem cell transplant. The CDR3 loop is CASREYNEQFF. Here the CDR3 DNA reads TGCGCCAGCAGGGAATACAATGAGCAGTTCTTC.